This T cell receptor beta chain is from a study of monozygotic twins with cystic fibrosis. Study overall: With about 15 PCR cycles, barcoded libraries came from around 3 micrograms of fragmented DNA.

General study findings and limits: Shared CDR3 numbers were not associated with age, concordance or severity.

Profiling relied on immunoSEQ multiplex PCR, and the TCRdb table lists in-frame clones only, not all of them. The sample records tens of thousands of clones, around nine tenths being singletons. The CDR3 spans 12 residues. The germline V gene has CDR1 SGHNT and CDR2 YYREEE (reference sequence). The V and J ends lost 1 base and 4 bases respectively, with 6 bases between them. As regards this clone: Its specificity is not known.

The receptor's source is a girl aged 2-10 years with cystic fibrosis. The chain recombines TRBV5-4 with TRBJ2-7; D is possibly TRBD1 (5 bases). The specimen was blood. CDR3 bases: TGTGCCAGCAGCTTGCAGGGTTACGAGCAGTACTTC. This codes for CASSLQGYEQYF.